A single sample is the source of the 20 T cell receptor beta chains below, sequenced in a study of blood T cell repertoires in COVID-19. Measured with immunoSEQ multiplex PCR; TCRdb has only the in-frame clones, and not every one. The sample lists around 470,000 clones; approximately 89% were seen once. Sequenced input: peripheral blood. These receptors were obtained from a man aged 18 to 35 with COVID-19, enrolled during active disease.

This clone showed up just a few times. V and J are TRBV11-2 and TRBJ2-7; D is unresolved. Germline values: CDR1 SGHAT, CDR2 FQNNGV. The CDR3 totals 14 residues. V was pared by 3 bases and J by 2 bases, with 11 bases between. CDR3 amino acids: CASSFDTRTYEQYF. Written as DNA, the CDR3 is TGTGCCAGCAGCTTTGACACCAGAACCTACGAGCAGTACTTC.

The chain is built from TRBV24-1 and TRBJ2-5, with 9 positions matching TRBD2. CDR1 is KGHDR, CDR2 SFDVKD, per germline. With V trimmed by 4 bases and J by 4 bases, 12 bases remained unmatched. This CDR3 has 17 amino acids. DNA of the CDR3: TGTGCCACCAGTGACCCCTCTAGCGGGAAGGTGTTAGAGACCCAGTACTTC. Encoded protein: CATSDPSSGKVLETQYF.

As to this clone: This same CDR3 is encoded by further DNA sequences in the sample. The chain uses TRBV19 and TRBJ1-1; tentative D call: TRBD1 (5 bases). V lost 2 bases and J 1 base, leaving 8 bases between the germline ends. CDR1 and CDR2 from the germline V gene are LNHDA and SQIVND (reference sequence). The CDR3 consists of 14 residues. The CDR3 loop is CASSIQGGNTEAFF. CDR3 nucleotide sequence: TGTGCCAGTAGTATACAGGGCGGGAACACTGAAGCTTTCTTT.

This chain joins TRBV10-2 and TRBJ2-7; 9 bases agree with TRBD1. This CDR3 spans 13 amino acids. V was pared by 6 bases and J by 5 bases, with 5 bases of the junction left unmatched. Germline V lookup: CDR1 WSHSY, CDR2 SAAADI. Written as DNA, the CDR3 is TGCGCCAGCAGCCGGGACAGGGTCGACGAGCAGTACTTC. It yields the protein CASSRDRVDEQYF.

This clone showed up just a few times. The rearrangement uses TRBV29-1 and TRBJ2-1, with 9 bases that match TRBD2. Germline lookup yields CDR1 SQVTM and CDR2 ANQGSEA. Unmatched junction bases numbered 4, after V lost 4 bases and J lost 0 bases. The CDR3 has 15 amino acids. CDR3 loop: CSVGLAGVSYNEQFF. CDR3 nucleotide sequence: TGCAGCGTTGGCTTAGCGGGGGTCTCCTACAATGAGCAGTTCTTC.

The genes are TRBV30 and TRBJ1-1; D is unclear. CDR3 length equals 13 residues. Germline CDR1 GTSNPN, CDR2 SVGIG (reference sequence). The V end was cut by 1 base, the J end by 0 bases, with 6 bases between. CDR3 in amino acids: CAWSEQLNTEAFF. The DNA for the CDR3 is TGTGCCTGGAGTGAACAGCTGAACACTGAAGCTTTCTTT.

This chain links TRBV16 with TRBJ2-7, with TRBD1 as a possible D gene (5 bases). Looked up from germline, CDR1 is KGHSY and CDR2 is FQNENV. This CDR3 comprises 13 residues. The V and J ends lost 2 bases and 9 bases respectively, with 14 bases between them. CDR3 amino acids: CASSQDSGLGQYF. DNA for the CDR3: TGTGCCAGCAGCCAAGATTCAGGGCTGGGGCAGTACTTC.

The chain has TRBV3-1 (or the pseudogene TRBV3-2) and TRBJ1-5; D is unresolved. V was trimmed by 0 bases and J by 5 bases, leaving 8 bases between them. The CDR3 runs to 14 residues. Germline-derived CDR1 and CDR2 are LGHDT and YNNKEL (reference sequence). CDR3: CASSQDLRDQPQHF. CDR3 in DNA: TGTGCCAGCAGCCAAGATTTGAGGGATCAGCCCCAGCATTTT.

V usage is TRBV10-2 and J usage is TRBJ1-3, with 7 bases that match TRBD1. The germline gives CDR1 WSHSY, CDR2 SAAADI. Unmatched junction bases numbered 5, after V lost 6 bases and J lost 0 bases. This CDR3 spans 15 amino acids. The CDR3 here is CASSDRATSGNTIYF. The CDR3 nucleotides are TGCGCCAGCAGCGACAGGGCCACCTCTGGAAACACCATATATTTT.

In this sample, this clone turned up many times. CDR3 amino acids: CASSLDPGYTEAFF. The CDR3 nucleotides are TGTGCCAGCAGCTTAGATCCCGGGTACACTGAAGCTTTCTTT. J is TRBJ1-1 and V is TRBV11-2; D ambiguous. CDR3 size: 14 residues. V lost 0 bases and J 3 bases, leaving 8 bases between the germline ends. CDR1 is SGHAT and CDR2 is FQNNGV in the germline V gene.

The CDR3 protein is CATTMSSYEQYF. CDR3 coding DNA: TGTGCCACCACCATGAGCTCCTACGAGCAGTACTTC. V gene TRBV2 combines with J gene TRBJ2-7; D is unresolved. V lost 10 bases to trimming and J lost 0 bases, with 10 bases between them. Germline loops: CDR1 SNHLY, CDR2 FYNNEI. The CDR3 extends over 12 amino acids.

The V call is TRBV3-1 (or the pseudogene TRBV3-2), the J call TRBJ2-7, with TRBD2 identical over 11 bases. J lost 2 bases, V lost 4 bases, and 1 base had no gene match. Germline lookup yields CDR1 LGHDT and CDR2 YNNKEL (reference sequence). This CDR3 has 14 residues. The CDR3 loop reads CASSRLAGPYEQYF. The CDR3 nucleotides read TGTGCCAGCAGCCGACTAGCGGGACCCTACGAGCAGTACTTC.

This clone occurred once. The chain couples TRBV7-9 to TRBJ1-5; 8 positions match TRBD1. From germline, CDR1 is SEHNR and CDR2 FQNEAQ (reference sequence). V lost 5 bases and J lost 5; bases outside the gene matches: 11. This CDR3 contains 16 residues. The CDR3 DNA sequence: TGTGCCAGCAGCCTCTGGACAGGGAAGATTCATCAGCCCCAGCATTTT. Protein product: CASSLWTGKIHQPQHF. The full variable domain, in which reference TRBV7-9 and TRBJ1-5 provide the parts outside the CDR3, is DTGVSQNPRHKITKRGQNVTFRCDPISEHNRLYWYRQTLGQGPEFLTYFQNEAQLEKSRLLSDRFSAERPKGSFSTLEIQRTEQGDSAMYLCASSLWTGKIHQPQHFGDGTRLSIL.

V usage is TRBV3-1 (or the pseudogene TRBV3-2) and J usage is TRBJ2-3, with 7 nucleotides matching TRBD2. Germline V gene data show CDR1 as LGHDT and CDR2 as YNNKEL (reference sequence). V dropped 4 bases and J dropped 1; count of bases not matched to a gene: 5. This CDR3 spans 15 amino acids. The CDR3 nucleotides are TGTGCCAGCAGCCCCTGGGAGGGTCGCACAGATACGCAGTATTTT. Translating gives CASSPWEGRTDTQYF.

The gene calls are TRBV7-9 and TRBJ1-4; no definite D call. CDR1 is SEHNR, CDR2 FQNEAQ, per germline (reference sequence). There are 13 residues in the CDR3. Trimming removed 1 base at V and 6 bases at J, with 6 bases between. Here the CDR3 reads CASSLVKHEKLFF. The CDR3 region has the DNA TGTGCCAGCAGCTTAGTTAAGCATGAAAAACTGTTTTTT.

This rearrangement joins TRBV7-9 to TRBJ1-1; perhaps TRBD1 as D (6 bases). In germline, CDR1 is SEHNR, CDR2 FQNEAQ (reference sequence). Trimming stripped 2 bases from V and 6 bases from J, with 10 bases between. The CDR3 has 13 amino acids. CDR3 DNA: TGTGCCAGCAGCTTATCAGGGGCCGCTGAAGCTTTCTTT. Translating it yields CASSLSGAAEAFF.

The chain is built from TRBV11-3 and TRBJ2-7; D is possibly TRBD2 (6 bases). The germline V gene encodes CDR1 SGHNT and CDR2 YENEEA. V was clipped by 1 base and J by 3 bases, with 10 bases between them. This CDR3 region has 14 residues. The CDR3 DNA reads TGTGCCAGCAGCTTAGCGGGAGATGTCTACGAGCAGTACTTC. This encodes CASSLAGDVYEQYF.

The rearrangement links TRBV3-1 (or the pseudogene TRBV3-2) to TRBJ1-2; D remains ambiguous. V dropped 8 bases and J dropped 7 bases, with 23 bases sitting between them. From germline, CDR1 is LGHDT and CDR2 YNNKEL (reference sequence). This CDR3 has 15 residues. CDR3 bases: TGTGCCAGCCTGCCTAGTGGCAGGACGGAGGGTGGCTACACCTTC. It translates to CASLPSGRTEGGYTF.

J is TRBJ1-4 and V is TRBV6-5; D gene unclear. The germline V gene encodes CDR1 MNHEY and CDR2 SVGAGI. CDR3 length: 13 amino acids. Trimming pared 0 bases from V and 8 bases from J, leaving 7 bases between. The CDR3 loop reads CASSYSEKEKLFF. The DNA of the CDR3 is TGTGCCAGCAGTTACTCGGAGAAGGAAAAACTGTTTTTT.

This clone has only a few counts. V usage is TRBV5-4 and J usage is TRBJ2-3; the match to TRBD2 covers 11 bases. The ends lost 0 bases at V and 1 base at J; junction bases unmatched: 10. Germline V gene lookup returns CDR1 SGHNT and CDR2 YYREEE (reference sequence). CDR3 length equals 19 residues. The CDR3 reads CASSLVSLAGGRGTDTQYF. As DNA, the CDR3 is TGTGCCAGCAGCTTGGTGTCCTTAGCGGGAGGGAGGGGCACAGATACGCAGTATTTT.